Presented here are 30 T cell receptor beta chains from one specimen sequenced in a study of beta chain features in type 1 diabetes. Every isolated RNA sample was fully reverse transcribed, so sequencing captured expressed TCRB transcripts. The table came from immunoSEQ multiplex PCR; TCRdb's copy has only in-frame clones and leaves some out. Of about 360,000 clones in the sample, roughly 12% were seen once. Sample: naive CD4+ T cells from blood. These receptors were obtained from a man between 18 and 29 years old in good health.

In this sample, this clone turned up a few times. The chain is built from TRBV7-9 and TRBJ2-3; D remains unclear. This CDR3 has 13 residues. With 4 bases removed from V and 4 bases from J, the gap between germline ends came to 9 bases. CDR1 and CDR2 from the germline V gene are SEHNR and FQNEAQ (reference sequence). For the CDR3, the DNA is TGTGCCAGCAGCTCTGACACTTCAGATACGCAGTATTTT. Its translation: CASSSDTSDTQYF.

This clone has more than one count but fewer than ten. DNA of the CDR3: TGCGCCAGCAGCGGGACTAGCGGGAGGACAATAAGGGGTGAGCAGTTCTTC. It encodes CASSGTSGRTIRGEQFF. This chain joins TRBV5-1 and TRBJ2-1, with TRBD2 matching over 15 bases. The CDR3 sequence is 17 residues long. The ends lost 4 bases at V and 9 bases at J; junction bases unmatched: 11. The V gene's germline CDR1 is SGHRS and CDR2 YFSETQ.

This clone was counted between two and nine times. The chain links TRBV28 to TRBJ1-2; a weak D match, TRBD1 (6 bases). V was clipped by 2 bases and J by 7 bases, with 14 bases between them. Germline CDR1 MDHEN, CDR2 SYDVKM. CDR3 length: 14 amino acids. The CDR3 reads CASSLEHRARGYTF. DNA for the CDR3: TGTGCCAGCAGTTTAGAGCACAGGGCTCGTGGCTACACCTTC.

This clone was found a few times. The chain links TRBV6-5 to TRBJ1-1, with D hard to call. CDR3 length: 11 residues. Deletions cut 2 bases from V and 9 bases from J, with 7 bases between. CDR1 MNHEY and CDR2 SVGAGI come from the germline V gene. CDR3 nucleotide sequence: TGTGCCAGCAGTTACCGCCAGAAAGCTTTCTTT. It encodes CASSYRQKAFF.

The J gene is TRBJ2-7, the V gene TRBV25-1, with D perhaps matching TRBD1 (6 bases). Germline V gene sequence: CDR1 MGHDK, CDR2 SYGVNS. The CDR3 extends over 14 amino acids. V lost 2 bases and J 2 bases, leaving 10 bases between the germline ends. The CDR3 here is CASSERQVPYEQYF. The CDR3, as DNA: TGTGCCAGCAGTGAACGACAGGTACCCTACGAGCAGTACTTC.

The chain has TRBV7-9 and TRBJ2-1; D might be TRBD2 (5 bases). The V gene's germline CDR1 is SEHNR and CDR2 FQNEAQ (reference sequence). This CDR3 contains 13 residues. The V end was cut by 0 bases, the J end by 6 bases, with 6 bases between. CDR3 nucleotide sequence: TGTGCCAGCAGCTTAGCGGCGGGCAATGAGCAGTTCTTC. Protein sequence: CASSLAAGNEQFF.

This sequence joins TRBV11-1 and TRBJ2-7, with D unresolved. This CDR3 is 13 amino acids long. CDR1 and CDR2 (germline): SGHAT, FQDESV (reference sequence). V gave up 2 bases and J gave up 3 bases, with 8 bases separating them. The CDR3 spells CASSLTSDYEQYF. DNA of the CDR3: TGTGCCAGCAGCTTAACGTCAGACTACGAGCAGTACTTC.

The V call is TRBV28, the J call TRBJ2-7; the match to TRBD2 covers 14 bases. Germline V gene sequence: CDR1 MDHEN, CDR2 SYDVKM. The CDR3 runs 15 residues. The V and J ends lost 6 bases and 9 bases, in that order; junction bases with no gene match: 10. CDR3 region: CASRGGTSGRGRQYF. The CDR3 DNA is TGTGCCAGCAGGGGGGGGACTAGCGGGAGAGGGCGGCAGTACTTC.

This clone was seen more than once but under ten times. CDR3 in amino acids: CASSLVGRGWDEQYF. DNA for the CDR3: TGTGCCAGCAGCTTAGTGGGCAGGGGTTGGGACGAGCAGTACTTC. V is TRBV7-2 and J is TRBJ2-7; perhaps TRBD1 as D (6 bases). The length of the CDR3 is 15 residues. The V end was cut by 1 base, the J end by 5 bases, with 15 bases between. CDR1 and CDR2 from the germline V gene are SGHTA and FQGNSA.

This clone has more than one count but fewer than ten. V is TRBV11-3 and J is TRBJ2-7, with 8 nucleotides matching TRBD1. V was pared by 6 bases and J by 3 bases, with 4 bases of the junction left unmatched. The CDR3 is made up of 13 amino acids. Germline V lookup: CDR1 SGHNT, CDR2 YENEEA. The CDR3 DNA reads TGTGCCAGCAGTAGGACAGGGCTCTACGAGCAGTACTTC. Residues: CASSRTGLYEQYF.

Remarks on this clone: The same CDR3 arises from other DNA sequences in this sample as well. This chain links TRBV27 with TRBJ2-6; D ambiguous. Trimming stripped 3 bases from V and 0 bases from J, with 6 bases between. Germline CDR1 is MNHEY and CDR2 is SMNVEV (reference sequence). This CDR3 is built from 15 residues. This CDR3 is CASSFGGSGANVLTF. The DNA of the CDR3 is TGTGCCAGCAGTTTCGGTGGCTCTGGGGCCAACGTCCTGACTTTC.

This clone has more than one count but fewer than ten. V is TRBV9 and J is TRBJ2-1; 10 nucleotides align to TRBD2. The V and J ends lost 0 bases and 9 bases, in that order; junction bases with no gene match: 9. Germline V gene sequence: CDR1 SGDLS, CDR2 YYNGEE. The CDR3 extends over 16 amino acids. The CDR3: CASSVDPGTSEGEQFF. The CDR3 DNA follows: TGTGCCAGCAGCGTAGACCCAGGGACTAGCGAGGGTGAGCAGTTCTTC.

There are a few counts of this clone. The CDR3 loop reads CASSTPTGTPGYTF. In nucleotides, the CDR3 is TGTGCCAGCAGTACCCCCACCGGGACTCCTGGCTACACCTTC. The V and J genes are TRBV28 and TRBJ1-2; D perhaps matches TRBD1 (5 bases). Germline V gene sequence: CDR1 MDHEN, CDR2 SYDVKM. Trimming shortened V by 5 bases and J by 7 bases, and 17 bases separated the two germline ends. CDR3 size: 14 residues.

CDR3 nucleotide sequence: TGTGCCAGCAGCTCCCCCCCCGGCGGGGTCGGTGAGCAGTTCTTC. This encodes CASSSPPGGVGEQFF. The V gene is TRBV9, the J gene TRBJ2-1; tentatively, D is TRBD2 (6 bases). CDR3 length: 15 amino acids. The germline V gene encodes CDR1 SGDLS and CDR2 YYNGEE. V shed 4 bases and J shed 9 bases, with 20 bases lying between them.

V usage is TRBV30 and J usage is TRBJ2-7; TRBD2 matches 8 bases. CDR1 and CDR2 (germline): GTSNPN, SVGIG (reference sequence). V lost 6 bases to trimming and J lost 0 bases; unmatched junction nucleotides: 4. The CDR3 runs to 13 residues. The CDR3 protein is CACLLAASYEQYF. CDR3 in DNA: TGTGCCTGTTTACTAGCGGCCTCCTACGAGCAGTACTTC.

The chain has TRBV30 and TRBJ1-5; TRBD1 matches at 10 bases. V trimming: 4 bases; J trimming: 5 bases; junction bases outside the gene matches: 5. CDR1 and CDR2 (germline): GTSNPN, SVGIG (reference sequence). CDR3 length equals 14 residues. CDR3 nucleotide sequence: TGTGCCTGGACCCGTGGACAGGGGGATCAGCCCCAGCATTTT. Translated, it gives CAWTRGQGDQPQHF.

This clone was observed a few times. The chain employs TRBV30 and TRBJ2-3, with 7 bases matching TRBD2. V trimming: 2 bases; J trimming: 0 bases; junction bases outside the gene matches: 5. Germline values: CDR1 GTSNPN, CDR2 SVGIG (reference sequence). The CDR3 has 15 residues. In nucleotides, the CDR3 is TGTGCCTGGAGTAGGGTGCGGGGGAGCACAGATACGCAGTATTTT. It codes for CAWSRVRGSTDTQYF.

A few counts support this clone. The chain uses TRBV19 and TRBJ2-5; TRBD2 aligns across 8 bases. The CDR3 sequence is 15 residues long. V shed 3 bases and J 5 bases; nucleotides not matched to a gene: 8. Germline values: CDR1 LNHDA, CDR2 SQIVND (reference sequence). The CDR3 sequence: CASSIWTSKEETQYF. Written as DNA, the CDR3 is TGTGCCAGTAGTATCTGGACTAGCAAGGAGGAGACCCAGTACTTC.

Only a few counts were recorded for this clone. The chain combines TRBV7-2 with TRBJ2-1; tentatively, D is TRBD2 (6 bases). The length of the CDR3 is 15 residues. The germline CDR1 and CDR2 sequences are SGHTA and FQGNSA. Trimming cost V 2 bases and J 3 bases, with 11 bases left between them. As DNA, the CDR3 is TGTGCCAGCAGCTTAAGTAGCGGATACTACAATGAGCAGTTCTTC. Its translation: CASSLSSGYYNEQFF.

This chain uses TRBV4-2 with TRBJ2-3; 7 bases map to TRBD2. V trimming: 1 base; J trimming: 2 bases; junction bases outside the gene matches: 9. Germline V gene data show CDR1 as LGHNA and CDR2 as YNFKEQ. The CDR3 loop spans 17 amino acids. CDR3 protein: CASSQGIREDVTDTQYF. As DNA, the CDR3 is TGTGCCAGCAGCCAAGGGATCCGGGAGGACGTCACAGATACGCAGTATTTT.

DNA for the CDR3: TGTGCCAGCAGTGAACTCGGGACAGGGAGGAATTCACCCCTCCACTTT. As protein: CASSELGTGRNSPLHF. The V and J genes are TRBV25-1 and TRBJ1-6; TRBD1 aligns across 9 bases. Germline trimming cut 2 bases from V and 7 bases from J; bases unmatched to any gene: 6. The CDR3 covers 16 residues. CDR1 is MGHDK, CDR2 SYGVNS, per germline. The variable domain in full, completed from reference TRBV25-1 and TRBJ1-6, reads EADIYQTPRYLVIGTGKKITLECSQTMGHDKMYWYQQDPGMELHLIHYSYGVNSTEKGDLSSESTVSRIRTEHFPLTLESARPSHTSQYLCASSELGTGRNSPLHFGNGTRLTVT.

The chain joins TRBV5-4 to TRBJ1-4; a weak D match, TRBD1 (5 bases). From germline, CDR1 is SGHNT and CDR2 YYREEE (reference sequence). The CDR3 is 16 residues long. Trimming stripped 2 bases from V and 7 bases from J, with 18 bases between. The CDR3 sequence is CASSFGQGGVGEKLFF. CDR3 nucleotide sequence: TGTGCCAGCAGCTTTGGGCAGGGAGGTGTTGGTGAAAAACTGTTTTTT.

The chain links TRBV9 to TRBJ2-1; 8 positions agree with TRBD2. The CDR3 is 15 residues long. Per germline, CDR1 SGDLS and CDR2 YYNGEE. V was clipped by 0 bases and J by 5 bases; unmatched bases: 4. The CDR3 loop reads CASSVGAGVHNEQFF. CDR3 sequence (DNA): TGTGCCAGCAGCGTAGGAGCGGGGGTACACAATGAGCAGTTCTTC.

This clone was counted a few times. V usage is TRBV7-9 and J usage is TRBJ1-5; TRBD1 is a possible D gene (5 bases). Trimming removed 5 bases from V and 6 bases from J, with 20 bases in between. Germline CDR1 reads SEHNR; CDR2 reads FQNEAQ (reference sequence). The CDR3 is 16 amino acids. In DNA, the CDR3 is TGTGCCAGCAGCCATAGTGGGGCGAGAGGAAGTCAGCCCCAGCATTTT. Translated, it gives CASSHSGARGSQPQHF.

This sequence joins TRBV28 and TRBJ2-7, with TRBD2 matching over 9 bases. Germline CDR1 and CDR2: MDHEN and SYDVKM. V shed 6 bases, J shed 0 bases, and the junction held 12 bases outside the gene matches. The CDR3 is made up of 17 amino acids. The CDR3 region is CASRRAATSGNSYEQYF. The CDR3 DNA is TGTGCCAGCAGACGCGCCGCGACTAGCGGAAACTCCTACGAGCAGTACTTC.

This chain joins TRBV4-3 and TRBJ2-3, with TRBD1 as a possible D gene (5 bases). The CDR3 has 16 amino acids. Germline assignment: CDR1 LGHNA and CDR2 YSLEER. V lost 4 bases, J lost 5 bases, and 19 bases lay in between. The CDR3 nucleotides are TGCGCCAGCAGCCTTCGACTGGGGCTACCGGGAGATACGCAGTATTTT. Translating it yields CASSLRLGLPGDTQYF.

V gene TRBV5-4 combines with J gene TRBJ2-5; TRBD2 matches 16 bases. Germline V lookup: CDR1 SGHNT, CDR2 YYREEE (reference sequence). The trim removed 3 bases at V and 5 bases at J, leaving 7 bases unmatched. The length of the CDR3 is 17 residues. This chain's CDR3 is CASSSGTSGRARETQYF. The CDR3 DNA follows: TGTGCCAGCAGCTCAGGGACTAGCGGGAGGGCCCGCGAGACCCAGTACTTC.

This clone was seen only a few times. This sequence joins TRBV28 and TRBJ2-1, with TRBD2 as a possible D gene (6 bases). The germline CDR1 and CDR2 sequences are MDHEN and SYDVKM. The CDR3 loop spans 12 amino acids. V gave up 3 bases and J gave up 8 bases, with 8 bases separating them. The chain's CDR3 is CASSLGDYEQFF. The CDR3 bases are TGTGCCAGCAGTTTGGGGGACTATGAGCAGTTCTTC.

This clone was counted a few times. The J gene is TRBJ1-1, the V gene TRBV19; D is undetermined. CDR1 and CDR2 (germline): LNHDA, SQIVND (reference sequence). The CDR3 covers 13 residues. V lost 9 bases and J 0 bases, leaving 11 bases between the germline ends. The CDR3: CASEKTLNTEAFF. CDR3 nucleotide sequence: TGTGCCAGCGAAAAAACACTGAACACTGAAGCTTTCTTT.

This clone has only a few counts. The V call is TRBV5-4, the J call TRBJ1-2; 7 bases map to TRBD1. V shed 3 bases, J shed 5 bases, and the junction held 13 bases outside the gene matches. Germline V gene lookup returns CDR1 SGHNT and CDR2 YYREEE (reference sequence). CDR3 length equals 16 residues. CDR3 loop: CASSSDPGGSGYGYTF. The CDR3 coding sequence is TGTGCCAGCAGCTCGGACCCAGGGGGTAGTGGGTATGGCTACACCTTC.